What follows are 27 T cell receptor beta chains derived from one specimen sequenced in a study of blood T cell repertoires in COVID-19. This table comes from immunoSEQ multiplex PCR, and its TCRdb copy is limited to in-frame clones, with some not included. The sample carries about 24,000 clones, roughly 72% recorded once. Sequencing was carried out using peripheral blood. Receptors originate from a woman older than 75 with acute or convalescent COVID-19.

The V and J genes are TRBV19 and TRBJ2-7; 7 nucleotides align to TRBD1. CDR3 size: 14 residues. Germline-derived CDR1 and CDR2 are LNHDA and SQIVND (reference sequence). V was pared by 6 bases and J by 3 bases, with 8 bases of the junction left unmatched. The CDR3 bases are TGTGCCAGTAGCAGATCCGGGACAGACTACGAGCAGTACTTC. The encoded protein is CASSRSGTDYEQYF. Complete variable domain (other parts from reference TRBV19 and TRBJ2-7): DGGITQSPKYLFRKEGQNVTLSCEQNLNHDAMYWYRQDPGQGLRLIYYSQIVNDFQKGDIAEGYSVSREKKESFPLTVTSAQKNPTAFYLCASSRSGTDYEQYFGPGTRLTVT.

J is TRBJ2-5 and V is TRBV7-9; 12 bases agree with TRBD2. The germline CDR1 and CDR2 sequences are SEHNR and FQNEAQ (reference sequence). V lost 8 bases to trimming and J lost 5 bases; unmatched junction nucleotides: 9. This CDR3 comprises 15 residues. The DNA of the CDR3 is TGTGCCAGCTCAAGGGCTAGCGGGGGGGCCGAGACCCAGTACTTC. Protein: CASSRASGGAETQYF.

The CDR3: CASSSGQGYGYTF. The CDR3 DNA reads as TGTGCCAGCAGTTCGGGACAGGGGTATGGCTACACCTTC. The chain joins TRBV28 to TRBJ1-2; TRBD1 matches 10 bases. V was clipped by 4 bases and J by 5 bases; unmatched bases: 1. CDR1 and CDR2 from the germline V gene are MDHEN and SYDVKM. The CDR3 has 13 amino acids.

The genes are TRBV5-1 and TRBJ1-2; D not certain. The germline V and J ends were trimmed by 0 bases and 2 bases, with 8 bases remaining between them. Germline CDR1 reads SGHRS; CDR2 reads YFSETQ. The CDR3 length is 14 residues. The CDR3, as DNA: TGCGCCAGCAGCTTGGAAAGCCCAAACTATGGCTACACCTTC. Its translation: CASSLESPNYGYTF.

The chain couples TRBV7-2 to TRBJ1-2; 7 bases agree with TRBD1. The germline V gene encodes CDR1 SGHTA and CDR2 FQGNSA. The J segment lost 8 bases and the V segment lost 5 bases, leaving 11 bases of the junction unmatched. CDR3 length: 14 amino acids. The CDR3 coding sequence is TGTGCCAGCAGCCCCTACAACCAGGGGGAAGGCTACACCTTC. This codes for CASSPYNQGEGYTF.

This chain joins TRBV4-1 and TRBJ2-1; TRBD2 agrees at 8 bases. The CDR3 is 14 amino acids. Germline V gives CDR1 MGHRA, CDR2 YSYEKL. V lost 2 bases, J lost 8 bases, and 5 bases stayed unmatched. DNA of the CDR3: TGCGCCAGCAGCCAACCCCTCGGGGGGGATGAGCAGTTCTTC. Translation gives CASSQPLGGDEQFF.

V gene TRBV7-8 combines with J gene TRBJ2-2, with 9 bases matching TRBD1. This CDR3 region has 15 residues. Germline CDR1 SGHVS, CDR2 FQNEAQ. Losses at the gene ends were 3 bases for V and 4 bases for J; bases not matched to a gene: 3. The CDR3 sequence: CASSFGTGTTGELFF. The CDR3 DNA is TGTGCCAGCAGCTTTGGGACAGGGACCACCGGGGAGCTGTTTTTT.

In this sample, this clone turned up many times. The rearrangement joins TRBV19 to TRBJ1-4; TRBD1 aligns across 8 bases. Germline CDR1 LNHDA, CDR2 SQIVND (reference sequence). The CDR3 is 16 residues long. V lost 5 bases and J lost 5; bases outside the gene matches: 10. Here the CDR3 reads CASSPDSGGLNEKLFF. The CDR3 DNA reads as TGTGCCAGTAGTCCCGACTCAGGGGGCTTGAATGAAAAACTGTTTTTT. Looking up the rest from reference TRBV19 and TRBJ1-4 gives the full variable domain: DGGITQSPKYLFRKEGQNVTLSCEQNLNHDAMYWYRQDPGQGLRLIYYSQIVNDFQKGDIAEGYSVSREKKESFPLTVTSAQKNPTAFYLCASSPDSGGLNEKLFFGSGTQLSVL.

J is TRBJ1-1 and V is TRBV5-1, with 9 bases lining up with TRBD1. The CDR3 consists of 15 residues. V lost 4 bases and J lost 3; bases outside the gene matches: 7. Germline CDR1 reads SGHRS; CDR2 reads YFSETQ. CDR3 amino acids: CASSRVGTGYTEAFF. CDR3 DNA: TGCGCCAGCAGCCGGGTCGGGACAGGGTACACTGAAGCTTTCTTT.

By share, this clone counts as medium-sized. V and J are TRBV5-1 and TRBJ2-7, with TRBD2 as a possible D gene (5 bases). Trimming took off 0 bases at V and 3 bases at J, with 13 bases between the two ends. Germline V gene sequence: CDR1 SGHRS, CDR2 YFSETQ. This CDR3 has 15 amino acids. The chain's CDR3 is CASSLALFGNYEQYF. The CDR3 coding sequence is TGCGCCAGCAGCTTGGCCCTCTTCGGGAACTACGAGCAGTACTTC.

The V gene is TRBV19, the J gene TRBJ2-1; D may be TRBD2 (6 bases). Per germline, CDR1 LNHDA and CDR2 SQIVND (reference sequence). V lost 10 bases and J 3 bases, leaving 16 bases between the germline ends. This CDR3 is built from 14 residues. The CDR3 coding sequence is TGTGCCACCAACTCACCGGGACTCTACAATGAGCAGTTCTTC. Translated, it gives CATNSPGLYNEQFF.

V is TRBV7-8 and J is TRBJ1-1; 7 positions match TRBD1. CDR1 and CDR2 (germline): SGHVS, FQNEAQ. Germline trimming cut 2 bases from V and 7 bases from J; bases unmatched to any gene: 4. CDR3 length: 13 amino acids. The CDR3 is CASSLRQGREAFF. The CDR3 bases are TGTGCCAGCAGCTTAAGACAGGGACGTGAAGCTTTCTTT.

The genes are TRBV4-1 and TRBJ2-3; 10 positions match TRBD2. Trimming took 0 bases from V and 2 from J; bases not matched to a gene: 2. CDR3 length: 16 amino acids. Per the germline V gene, CDR1 is MGHRA and CDR2 is YSYEKL. In nucleotides, the CDR3 is TGCGCCAGCAGCCAAGAACTAGCGGGGTTCACAGATACGCAGTATTTT. This codes for CASSQELAGFTDTQYF.

This clone appeared a single time. The CDR3 is CATSGGRAQETQYF. DNA of the CDR3: TGTGCCACTTCAGGAGGGCGGGCCCAAGAGACCCAGTACTTC. The genes are TRBV10-3 and TRBJ2-5; D perhaps matches TRBD2 (6 bases). Germline CDR1 is ENHRY and CDR2 is SYGVKD. The V end lost 10 bases, the J end lost 1 base, and 16 bases lay between the germline ends. The CDR3 is made up of 14 amino acids.

The chain uses TRBV3-1 (or the pseudogene TRBV3-2) and TRBJ1-5; 7 bases align to TRBD1. With V trimmed by 0 bases and J by 1 base, 9 bases remained unmatched. This CDR3 contains 18 residues. The germline V gene has CDR1 LGHDT and CDR2 YNNKEL (reference sequence). The CDR3 sequence is CASSQDGPDRVSNQPQHF. In nucleotides, the CDR3 is TGTGCCAGCAGCCAAGATGGCCCCGACAGGGTAAGCAATCAGCCCCAGCATTTT.

This clone was seen a few times. V gene TRBV27 combines with J gene TRBJ2-5; D ambiguous. With 5 bases removed from V and 2 bases from J, the gap between germline ends came to 9 bases. The germline V gene has CDR1 MNHEY and CDR2 SMNVEV (reference sequence). This CDR3 comprises 13 residues. DNA for the CDR3: TGTGCCAGCAGTGTTAGTATACAAGAGACCCAGTACTTC. Translating gives CASSVSIQETQYF.

This chain joins TRBV28 and TRBJ2-6, with TRBD1 matching 12 bases. This CDR3 is 17 amino acids long. CDR1 and CDR2 (germline): MDHEN, SYDVKM. V trimming: 6 bases; J trimming: 3 bases; junction bases outside the gene matches: 6. CDR3 loop: CASRPGQGAYGANVLTF. The DNA of the CDR3 is TGTGCCAGCAGGCCGGGACAGGGGGCCTATGGGGCCAACGTCCTGACTTTC. Looking up the rest from reference TRBV28 and TRBJ2-6 gives the full variable domain: DVKVTQSSRYLVKRTGEKVFLECVQDMDHENMFWYRQDPGLGLRLIYFSYDVKMKEKGDIPEGYSVSREKKERFSLILESASTNQTSMYLCASRPGQGAYGANVLTFGAGSRLTVL.

The V call is TRBV28, the J call TRBJ1-6; 7 bases line up with TRBD1. There are 15 residues in the CDR3. Per germline, CDR1 MDHEN and CDR2 SYDVKM. With 8 bases clipped from V and 7 bases from J, the junction kept 11 bases outside the gene matches. CDR3 nucleotide sequence: TGTGCCAGCGGTCTATGGGACAGAAAGAATTCACCCCTCCACTTT. Translation: CASGLWDRKNSPLHF.

V usage is TRBV7-9 and J usage is TRBJ2-7, with 12 bases lining up with TRBD2. The ends lost 1 base at V and 0 bases at J; junction bases unmatched: 7. In germline, CDR1 is SEHNR, CDR2 FQNEAQ (reference sequence). The CDR3 covers 18 residues. The chain's CDR3 is CASSLGLAGGQGSYEQYF. In nucleotides, the CDR3 is TGTGCCAGCAGCTTAGGCCTAGCGGGGGGGCAAGGCTCCTACGAGCAGTACTTC. The complete variable domain, with remaining parts taken from reference TRBV7-9 and TRBJ2-7, reads DTGVSQNPRHKITKRGQNVTFRCDPISEHNRLYWYRQTLGQGPEFLTYFQNEAQLEKSRLLSDRFSAERPKGSFSTLEIQRTEQGDSAMYLCASSLGLAGGQGSYEQYFGPGTRLTVT.

This chain connects TRBV5-1 to TRBJ1-1; the match to TRBD1 covers 11 bases. Trimming removed 5 bases from V and 11 bases from J; junction bases left unmatched: 14. Germline CDR1 is SGHRS and CDR2 is YFSETQ. The CDR3 runs 15 residues. The CDR3 sequence is CASRSGQGAMTWAFF. In DNA, the CDR3 is TGCGCCAGCAGATCAGGACAGGGGGCGATGACTTGGGCTTTCTTT.

The rearrangement joins TRBV2 to TRBJ2-4, with D unresolved. The CDR3 is made up of 12 amino acids. Per germline, CDR1 SNHLY and CDR2 FYNNEI. Trimming removed 8 bases at V and 8 bases at J, with 13 bases between. The CDR3: CASSQANHIQYF. The CDR3 coding sequence is TGTGCCAGCTCCCAGGCCAACCACATTCAGTACTTC.

The rearrangement links TRBV30 to TRBJ2-7, with 7 bases aligning to TRBD2. This CDR3 has 13 amino acids. CDR1 GTSNPN and CDR2 SVGIG come from the germline V gene (reference sequence). After removal of 5 bases from V and 0 bases from J, the junction contained 4 bases not matched to a gene. CDR3 amino acids: CAWGLAVSYEQYF. As DNA, the CDR3 is TGTGCCTGGGGTCTAGCGGTCTCCTACGAGCAGTACTTC.

This clone was seen a handful of times. This rearrangement joins TRBV2 to TRBJ2-7; 7 nucleotides align to TRBD1. The CDR3 contains 13 residues. V shed 6 bases and J 2 bases; nucleotides not matched to a gene: 4. Germline CDR1 is SNHLY and CDR2 is FYNNEI. The CDR3 sequence: CASSGTATYEQYF. CDR3 bases: TGTGCCAGCAGCGGGACAGCCACCTACGAGCAGTACTTC.

The rearrangement joins TRBV20-1 to TRBJ1-2; TRBD1 matches 10 bases. The CDR3 is 17 residues long. Germline V gene data show CDR1 as DFQATT and CDR2 as SNEGSKA (reference sequence). The junction had 13 bases not matched to a gene; V was cut back by 3 bases and J by 3 bases. CDR3 loop: CSASRRDRGPADYGYTF. The CDR3 DNA sequence: TGCAGTGCTAGTAGGCGGGACAGGGGCCCAGCTGACTATGGCTACACCTTC.

This sequence joins TRBV15 and TRBJ2-1, with D possibly matching TRBD1 (5 bases). V was pared by 2 bases and J by 8 bases, with 7 bases between. CDR1 and CDR2 from the germline V gene are LNHNV and YYDKDF (reference sequence). The CDR3 is 12 amino acids. The CDR3 region is CATSRQGYEQFF. The CDR3, as DNA: TGTGCCACCAGCAGACAGGGCTATGAGCAGTTCTTC.

This rearrangement joins TRBV3-1 (or the pseudogene TRBV3-2) to TRBJ2-1; 7 nucleotides line up with TRBD2. V was clipped by 0 bases and J by 8 bases; unmatched bases: 10. The CDR3 contains 16 residues. The germline gives CDR1 LGHDT, CDR2 YNNKEL (reference sequence). CDR3 bases: TGTGCCAGCAGCCAAGAAGTGAGGCGGGAGCTAGATGAGCAGTTCTTC. Translating it yields CASSQEVRRELDEQFF.

The V call is TRBV2, the J call TRBJ1-6, with D maybe TRBD1 (5 bases). V was cut by 2 bases and J by 8 bases, with 10 bases left in between. Germline lookup yields CDR1 SNHLY and CDR2 FYNNEI. The length of the CDR3 is 14 residues. CDR3 amino acids: CASSERQLYSPLHF. CDR3 bases: TGTGCCAGCAGTGAAAGACAGCTCTATTCACCCCTCCACTTT.